The sample holds many counts of the clone carrying this T cell receptor (beta chain). The target antigen is unknown. The data are from a study of early T cells in non-severe SARS-CoV-2 infection. At the level of the study: Unsorted whole-blood RNA was sequenced in bulk, leaving chains unpaired. Study-wide points: Database matching using VDJdb favored anti-spike CD8 responses, with private and CD4 specificities left missing.

Individually, cDNA molecules had unique molecular identifiers attached to them. TCRdb recomputed calls from the 5' RACE reads with MiXCR, one row per CDR3 protein. The data show 46,000 or so distinct CDR3 sequences, over 3% seen once. This CDR3 has 17 amino acids. Germline assignment: CDR1 ENHRY and CDR2 SYGVKD. V lost 5 bases and J lost 0; bases outside the gene matches: 4. The sequence was obtained from an adult who was a healthcare worker with PCR-confirmed SARS-CoV-2 infection or an uninfected control (not recorded which). This sequence joins TRBV10-3 and TRBJ1-4, with 12 bases matching TRBD1. Sequences were obtained from whole blood. This chain's CDR3 is CAISPGTGGATNEKLFF. The CDR3 DNA is TGTGCCATCAGTCCCGGGACAGGGGGCGCAACTAATGAAAAACTGTTTTTT.